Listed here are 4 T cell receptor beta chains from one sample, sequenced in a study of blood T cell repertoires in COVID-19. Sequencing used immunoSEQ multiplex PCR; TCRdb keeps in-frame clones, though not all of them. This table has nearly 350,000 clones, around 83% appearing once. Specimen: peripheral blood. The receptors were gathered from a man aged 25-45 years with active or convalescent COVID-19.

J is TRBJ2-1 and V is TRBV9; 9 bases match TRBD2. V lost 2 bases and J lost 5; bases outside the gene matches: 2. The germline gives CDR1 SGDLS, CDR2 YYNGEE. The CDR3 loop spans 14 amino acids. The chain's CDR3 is CASSVPSGNNEQFF. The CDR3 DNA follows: TGTGCCAGCAGCGTGCCTAGCGGGAACAATGAGCAGTTCTTC.

CDR3 coding DNA: TGTGCCAGCAGTCCGCCGGCCAGGGGGCTCGGCTACACCTTC. Translation gives CASSPPARGLGYTF. The rearrangement links TRBV28 to TRBJ1-2; 8 nucleotides agree with TRBD1. The CDR3 has 14 residues. Germline CDR1 is MDHEN and CDR2 is SYDVKM. Unmatched junction bases numbered 10, after V lost 5 bases and J lost 8 bases.

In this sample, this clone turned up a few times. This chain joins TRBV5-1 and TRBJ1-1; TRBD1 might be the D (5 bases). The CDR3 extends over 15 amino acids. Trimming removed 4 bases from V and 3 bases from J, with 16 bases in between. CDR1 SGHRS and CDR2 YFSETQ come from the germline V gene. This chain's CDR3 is CASSPLLGGDTEAFF. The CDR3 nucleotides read TGCGCCAGCAGCCCTCTCCTGGGGGGGGACACTGAAGCTTTCTTT.

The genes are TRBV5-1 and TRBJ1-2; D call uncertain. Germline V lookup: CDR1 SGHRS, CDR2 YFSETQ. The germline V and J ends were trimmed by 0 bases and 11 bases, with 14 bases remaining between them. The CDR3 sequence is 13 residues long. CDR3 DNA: TGCGCCAGCAGCTTGGCCGGGCCAGAGCGGTACACCTTC. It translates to CASSLAGPERYTF.